The source of this T cell receptor beta chain is a study of T cells in Graves' hyperthyroidism and ophthalmopathy. This clonotype was counted only a few times. RNA transcripts were the template for amplifying TCR beta CDR3 regions. The primer set for the first-round RT-PCR of the TCR CDR3 was HTBI. Using its own MiXCR run on the multiplex PCR reads, TCRdb lists one record per CDR3 protein. The sample shows around 690,000 distinct CDR3 sequences, 17% of them seen only once. This receptor was taken from a man aged 50 or older with Graves' hyperthyroidism. Sequenced input: blood.

The CDR3 region is CASSTFQGASAYEQYF. The CDR3 nucleotides are TGTGCCAGCAGTACATTCCAGGGGGCTTCTGCCTACGAGCAGTACTTC. The J gene is TRBJ2-7, the V gene TRBV28, with 8 bases fitting TRBD1. V shed 5 bases and J 2 bases; nucleotides not matched to a gene: 11. The CDR3 is 16 amino acids. Germline V gene sequence: CDR1 MDHEN, CDR2 SYDVKM.